This TCR beta chain was captured in a study of blood T cells in healthy people across ages. Study in general: With template switching, about one barcoded beta molecule was captured per two T cells. Study-wide results and caveats: It was held that diversity estimates obtained from one million T cells represented underestimates. Fewer expanded clones and more diversity marked long-lived versus aged donors.

As concerns this clonotype: What it recognizes is unknown.

The use of a sample-barcoded 5' primer and a J-beta primer mix characterized a second PCR of roughly 7 to 12 cycles. Every molecule of cDNA carried a tag from a template-switch adaptor with 12 random nucleotides. TCRdb called the 5' RACE reads again in MiXCR, with one record for every CDR3 protein. The data show 800,000 or so distinct CDR3 sequences, 62% seen once. The receptor's source is a man in his thirties or forties in good health. Sequenced sample: blood.

CDR3 coding DNA: TGTGCCAGCAGCCCCGTACCCACAGCAGATACGCAGTATTTT. Its protein is CASSPVPTADTQYF. This chain links TRBV11-2 with TRBJ2-3; the D is unclear. CDR1 is SGHAT and CDR2 is FQNNGV in the germline V gene. The CDR3 loop spans 14 amino acids. V was cut by 5 bases and J by 4 bases, with 13 bases left in between.